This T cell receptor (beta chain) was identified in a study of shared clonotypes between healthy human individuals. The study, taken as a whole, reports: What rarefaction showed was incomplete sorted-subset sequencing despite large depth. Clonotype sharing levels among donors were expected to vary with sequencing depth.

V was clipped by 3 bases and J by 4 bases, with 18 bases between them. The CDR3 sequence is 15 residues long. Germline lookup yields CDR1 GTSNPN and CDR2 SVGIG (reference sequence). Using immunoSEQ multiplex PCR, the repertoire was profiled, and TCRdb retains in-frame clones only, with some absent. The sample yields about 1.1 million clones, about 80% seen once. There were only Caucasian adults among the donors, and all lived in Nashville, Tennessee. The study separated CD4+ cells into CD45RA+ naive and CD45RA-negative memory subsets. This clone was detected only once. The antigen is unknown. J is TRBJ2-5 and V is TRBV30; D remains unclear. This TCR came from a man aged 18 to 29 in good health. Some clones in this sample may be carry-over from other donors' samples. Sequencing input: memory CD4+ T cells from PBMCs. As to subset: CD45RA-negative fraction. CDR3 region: CAWSTSWGTPETQYF. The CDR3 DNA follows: TGTGCCTGGAGCACTTCTTGGGGTACCCCAGAGACCCAGTACTTC.